Reported below is one T cell receptor (beta chain). V lost 5 bases, J lost 2 bases, and 8 bases stayed unmatched. Per germline, CDR1 MNHEY and CDR2 SMNVEV (reference sequence). The CDR3 is 15 residues long. Preparation of the TCRbeta library was carried out with unique molecular identifiers. TCRdb redid the calling of the PCR reads with MiXCR, one entry per CDR3 protein. The data hold 300,000 to 400,000 distinct CDR3 sequences, with around 16% observed a single time. The sample comes from a study of T-cell reconstitution after alpha-beta-depleted transplantation in children. The sequences come from PBMCs, mostly from graft donor cells, collected 360 days after TCRalphabeta/CD19-depleted stem cell transplant. V gene TRBV27 combines with J gene TRBJ2-7; TRBD2 matches at 8 bases. This receptor was obtained from a male patient between 2 and 9 years old who had a stem cell transplant for acute lymphoblastic leukemia, so the T cells may come from the graft donor. CDR3 residues: CASSPATGGPYEQYF. CDR3 nucleotides: TGTGCCAGCAGTCCAGCTACGGGAGGGCCCTACGAGCAGTACTTC.